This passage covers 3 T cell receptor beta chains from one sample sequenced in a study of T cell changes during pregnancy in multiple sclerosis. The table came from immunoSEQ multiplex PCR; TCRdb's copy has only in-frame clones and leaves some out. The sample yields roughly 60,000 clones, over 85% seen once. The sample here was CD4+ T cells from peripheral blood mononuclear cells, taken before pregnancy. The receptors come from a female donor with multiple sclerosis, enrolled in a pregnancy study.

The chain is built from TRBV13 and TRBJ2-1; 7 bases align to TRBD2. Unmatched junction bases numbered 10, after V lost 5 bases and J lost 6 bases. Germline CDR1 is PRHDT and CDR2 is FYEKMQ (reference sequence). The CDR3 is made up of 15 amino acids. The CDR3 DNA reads TGTGCCAGCAGCCCCGGGGGGAGGTCACCCAATGAGCAGTTCTTC. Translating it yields CASSPGGRSPNEQFF.

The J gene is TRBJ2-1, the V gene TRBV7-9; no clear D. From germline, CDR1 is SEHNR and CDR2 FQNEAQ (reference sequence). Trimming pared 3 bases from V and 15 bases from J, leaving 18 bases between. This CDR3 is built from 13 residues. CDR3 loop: CASSFQDLTRVFF. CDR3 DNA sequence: TGTGCCAGCAGCTTTCAAGACCTGACTCGCGTGTTCTTC.

DNA for the CDR3: TGTGCCAGCTCACCCGACGGCAGGCCTAATCAGCCCCAGCATTTT. It is translated as CASSPDGRPNQPQHF. V and J are TRBV18 and TRBJ1-5; D is ambiguous. V shed 3 bases and J shed 4 bases, with 13 bases lying between them. Germline loops: CDR1 KGHSH, CDR2 LQKENI. The CDR3 runs 15 residues.